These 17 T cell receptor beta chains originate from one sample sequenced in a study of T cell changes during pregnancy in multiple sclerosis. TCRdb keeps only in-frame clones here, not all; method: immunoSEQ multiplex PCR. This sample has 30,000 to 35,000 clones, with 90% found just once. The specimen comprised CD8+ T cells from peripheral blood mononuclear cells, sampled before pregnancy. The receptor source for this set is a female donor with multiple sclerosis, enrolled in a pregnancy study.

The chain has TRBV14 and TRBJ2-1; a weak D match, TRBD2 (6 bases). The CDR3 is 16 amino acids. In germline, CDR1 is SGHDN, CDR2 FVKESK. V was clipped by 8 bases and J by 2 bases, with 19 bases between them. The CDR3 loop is CASGRQGRYTYNEQFF. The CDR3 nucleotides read TGTGCCAGCGGACGGCAAGGGAGGTACACCTACAATGAGCAGTTCTTC. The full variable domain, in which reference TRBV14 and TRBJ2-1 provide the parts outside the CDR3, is EAGVTQFPSHSVIEKGQTVTLRCDPISGHDNLYWYRRVMGKEIKFLLHFVKESKQDESGMPNNRFLAERTGGTYSTLKVQPAELEDSGVYFCASGRQGRYTYNEQFFGPGTRLTVL.

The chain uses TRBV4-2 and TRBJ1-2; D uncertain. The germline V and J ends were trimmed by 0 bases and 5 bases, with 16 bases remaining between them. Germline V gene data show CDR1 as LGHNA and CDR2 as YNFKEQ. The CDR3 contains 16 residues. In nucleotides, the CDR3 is TGTGCCAGCAGCCAAGATGGGAGGGCCGGTGGATATGGCTACACCTTC. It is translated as CASSQDGRAGGYGYTF.

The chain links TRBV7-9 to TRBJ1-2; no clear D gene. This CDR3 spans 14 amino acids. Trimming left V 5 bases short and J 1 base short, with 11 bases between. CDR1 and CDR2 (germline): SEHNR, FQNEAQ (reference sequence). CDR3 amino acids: CASSPYQDNYGYTF. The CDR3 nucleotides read TGTGCCAGCAGCCCCTACCAGGATAACTATGGCTACACCTTC.

The CDR3 sequence is CASSQWTASGNTIYF. The CDR3 DNA follows: TGTGCCAGCAGCCAGTGGACTGCCTCTGGAAACACCATATATTTT. V and J are TRBV13 and TRBJ1-3; D not certain. The CDR3 runs to 15 residues. The V and J ends lost 5 bases and 0 bases respectively, with 11 bases between them. CDR1 is PRHDT, CDR2 FYEKMQ, per germline (reference sequence).

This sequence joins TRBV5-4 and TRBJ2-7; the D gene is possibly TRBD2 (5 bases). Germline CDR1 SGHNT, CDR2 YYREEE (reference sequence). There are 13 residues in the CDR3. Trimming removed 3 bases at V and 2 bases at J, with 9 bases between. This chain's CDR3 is CASSSDGAYEQYF. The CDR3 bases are TGTGCCAGCAGCTCGGACGGGGCCTACGAGCAGTACTTC.

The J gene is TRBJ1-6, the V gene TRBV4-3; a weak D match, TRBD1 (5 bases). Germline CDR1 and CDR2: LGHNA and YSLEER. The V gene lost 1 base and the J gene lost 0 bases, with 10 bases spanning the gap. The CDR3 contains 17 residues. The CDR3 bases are TGCGCCAGCAGCCAAGGGGGGGGGAGCTCCTATAATTCACCCCTCCACTTT. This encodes CASSQGGGSSYNSPLHF.

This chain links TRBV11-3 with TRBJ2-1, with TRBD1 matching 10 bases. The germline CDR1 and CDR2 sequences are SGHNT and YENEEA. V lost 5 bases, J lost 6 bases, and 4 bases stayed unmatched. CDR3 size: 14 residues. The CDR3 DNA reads TGTGCCAGCAGCCCAGGGACAGGGGCCAATGAGCAGTTCTTC. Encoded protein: CASSPGTGANEQFF.

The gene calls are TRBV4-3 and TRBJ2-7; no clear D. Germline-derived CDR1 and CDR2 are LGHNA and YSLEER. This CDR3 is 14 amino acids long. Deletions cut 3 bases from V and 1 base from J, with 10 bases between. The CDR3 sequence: CASSQRHQSYEQYF. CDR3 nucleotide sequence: TGCGCCAGCAGCCAGAGACACCAATCCTACGAGCAGTACTTC.

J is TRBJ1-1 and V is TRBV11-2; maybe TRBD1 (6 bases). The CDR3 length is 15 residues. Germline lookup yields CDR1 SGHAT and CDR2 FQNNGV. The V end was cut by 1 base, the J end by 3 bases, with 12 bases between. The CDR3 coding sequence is TGTGCCAGCAGCTTAGTTGGCGCAGGGGACACTGAAGCTTTCTTT. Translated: CASSLVGAGDTEAFF. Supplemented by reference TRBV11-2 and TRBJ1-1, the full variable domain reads EAGVAQSPRYKIIEKRQSVAFWCNPISGHATLYWYQQILGQGPKLLIQFQNNGVVDDSQLPKDRFSAERLKGVDSTLKIQPAKLEDSAVYLCASSLVGAGDTEAFFGQGTRLTVV.

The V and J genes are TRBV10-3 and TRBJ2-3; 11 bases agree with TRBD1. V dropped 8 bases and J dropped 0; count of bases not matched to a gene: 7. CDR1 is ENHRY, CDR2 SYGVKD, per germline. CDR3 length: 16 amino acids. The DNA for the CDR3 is TGTGCCATCGGACAGGGGGCCGTTTCTAGCACAGATACGCAGTATTTT. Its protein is CAIGQGAVSSTDTQYF.

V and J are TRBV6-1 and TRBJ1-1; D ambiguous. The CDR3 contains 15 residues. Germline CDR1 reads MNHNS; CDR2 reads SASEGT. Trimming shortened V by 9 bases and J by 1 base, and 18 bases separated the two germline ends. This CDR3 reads CASEEVSVRNTEAFF. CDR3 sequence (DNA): TGTGCCAGTGAGGAGGTGTCGGTGAGGAACACTGAAGCTTTCTTT.

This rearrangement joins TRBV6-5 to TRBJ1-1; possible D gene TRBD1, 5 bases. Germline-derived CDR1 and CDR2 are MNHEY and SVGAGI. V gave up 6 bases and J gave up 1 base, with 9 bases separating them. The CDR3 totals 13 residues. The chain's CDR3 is CASRSTGNTEAFF. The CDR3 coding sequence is TGTGCCAGCAGAAGTACAGGGAACACTGAAGCTTTCTTT.

For the CDR3, the DNA is TGTGCCAGCAGCCCCACCGGGACAGGGAACACTGAAGCTTTCTTT. The encoded protein is CASSPTGTGNTEAFF. The J gene is TRBJ1-1, the V gene TRBV6-5, with 8 nucleotides matching TRBD1. This CDR3 has 15 amino acids. The V and J ends lost 6 bases and 1 base, in that order; junction bases with no gene match: 7. CDR1 and CDR2 from the germline V gene are MNHEY and SVGAGI.

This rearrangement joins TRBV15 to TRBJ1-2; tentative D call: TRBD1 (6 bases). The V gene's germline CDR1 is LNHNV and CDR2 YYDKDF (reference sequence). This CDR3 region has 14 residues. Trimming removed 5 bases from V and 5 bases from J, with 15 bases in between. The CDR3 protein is CATSQGMVFYGYTF. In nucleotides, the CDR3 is TGTGCCACCAGCCAGGGGATGGTGTTTTATGGCTACACCTTC. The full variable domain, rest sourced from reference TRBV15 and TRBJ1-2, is DAMVIQNPRYQVTQFGKPVTLSCSQTLNHNVMYWYQQKSSQAPKLLFHYYDKDFNNEADTPDNFQSRRPNTSFCFLDIRSPGLGDTAMYLCATSQGMVFYGYTFGSGTRLTVV.

The chain's CDR3 is CASSLADFSGNTIYF. The CDR3 coding sequence is TGTGCCAGCAGCTTAGCGGACTTCTCTGGAAACACCATATATTTT. The chain joins TRBV7-9 to TRBJ1-3; D not resolved. The CDR3 loop spans 15 amino acids. The V gene's germline CDR1 is SEHNR and CDR2 FQNEAQ (reference sequence). V gave up 0 bases and J gave up 0 bases, with 6 bases separating them.

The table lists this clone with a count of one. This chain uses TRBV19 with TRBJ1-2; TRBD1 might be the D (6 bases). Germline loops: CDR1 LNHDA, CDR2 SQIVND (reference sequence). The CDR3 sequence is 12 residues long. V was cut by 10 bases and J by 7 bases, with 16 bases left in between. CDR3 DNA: TGTGCCACTGAGGGGGTACTACGTGGCTACACCTTC. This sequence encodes CATEGVLRGYTF.

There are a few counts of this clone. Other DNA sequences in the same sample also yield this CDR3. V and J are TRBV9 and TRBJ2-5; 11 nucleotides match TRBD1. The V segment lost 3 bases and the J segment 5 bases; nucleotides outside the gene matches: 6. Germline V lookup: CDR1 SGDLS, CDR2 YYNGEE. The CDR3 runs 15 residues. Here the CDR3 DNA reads TGTGCCAGCAGCGGTGGACAGGGGGCTGGGGAGACCCAGTACTTC. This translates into CASSGGQGAGETQYF.